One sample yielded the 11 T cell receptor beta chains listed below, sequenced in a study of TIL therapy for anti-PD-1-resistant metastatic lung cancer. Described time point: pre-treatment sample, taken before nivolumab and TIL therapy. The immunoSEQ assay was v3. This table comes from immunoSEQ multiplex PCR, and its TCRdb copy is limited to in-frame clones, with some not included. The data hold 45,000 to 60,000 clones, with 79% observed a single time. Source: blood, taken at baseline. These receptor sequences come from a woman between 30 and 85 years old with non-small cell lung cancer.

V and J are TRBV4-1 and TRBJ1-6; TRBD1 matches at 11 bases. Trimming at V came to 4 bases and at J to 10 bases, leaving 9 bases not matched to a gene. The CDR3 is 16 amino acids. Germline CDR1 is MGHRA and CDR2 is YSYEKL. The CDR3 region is CASSPRPGQGESPLHF. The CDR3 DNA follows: TGCGCCAGCAGCCCCAGACCGGGACAGGGGGAGTCACCCCTCCACTTT.

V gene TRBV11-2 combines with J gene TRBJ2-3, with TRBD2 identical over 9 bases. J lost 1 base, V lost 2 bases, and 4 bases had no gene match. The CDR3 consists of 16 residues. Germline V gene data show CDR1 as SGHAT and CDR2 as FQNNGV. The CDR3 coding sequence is TGTGCCAGCAGCTTAACAGCGGGGGGTCGCACAGATACGCAGTATTTT. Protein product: CASSLTAGGRTDTQYF.

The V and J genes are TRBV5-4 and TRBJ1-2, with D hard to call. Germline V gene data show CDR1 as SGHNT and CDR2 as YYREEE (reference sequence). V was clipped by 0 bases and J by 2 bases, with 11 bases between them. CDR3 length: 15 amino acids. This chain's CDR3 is CASSLDPPLNYGYTF. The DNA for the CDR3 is TGTGCCAGCAGCTTGGATCCGCCGCTAAACTATGGCTACACCTTC.

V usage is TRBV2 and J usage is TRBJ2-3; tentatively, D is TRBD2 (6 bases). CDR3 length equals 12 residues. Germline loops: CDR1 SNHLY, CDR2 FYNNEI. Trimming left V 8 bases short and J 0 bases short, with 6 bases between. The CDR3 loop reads CASRGSTDTQYF. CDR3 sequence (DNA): TGTGCCAGCCGGGGGAGCACAGATACGCAGTATTTT.

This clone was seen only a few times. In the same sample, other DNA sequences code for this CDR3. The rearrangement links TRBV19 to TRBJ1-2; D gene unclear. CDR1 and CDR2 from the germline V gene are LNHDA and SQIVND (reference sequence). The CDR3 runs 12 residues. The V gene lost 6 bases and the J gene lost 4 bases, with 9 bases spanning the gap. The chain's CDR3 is CASRELSYGYTF. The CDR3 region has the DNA TGTGCCAGTAGGGAACTTAGCTATGGCTACACCTTC.

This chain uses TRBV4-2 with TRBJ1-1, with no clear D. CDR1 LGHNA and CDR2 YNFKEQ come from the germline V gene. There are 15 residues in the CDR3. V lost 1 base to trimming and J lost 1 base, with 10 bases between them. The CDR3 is CASSQGRMWNTEAFF. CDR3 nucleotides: TGTGCCAGCAGCCAAGGTAGGATGTGGAACACTGAAGCTTTCTTT.

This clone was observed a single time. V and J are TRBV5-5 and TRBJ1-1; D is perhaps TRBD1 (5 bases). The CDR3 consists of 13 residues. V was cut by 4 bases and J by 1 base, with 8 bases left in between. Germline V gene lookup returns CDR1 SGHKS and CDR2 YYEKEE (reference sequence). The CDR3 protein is CASSVGRNTEAFF. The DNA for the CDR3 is TGTGCCAGCAGCGTGGGGCGGAACACTGAAGCTTTCTTT.

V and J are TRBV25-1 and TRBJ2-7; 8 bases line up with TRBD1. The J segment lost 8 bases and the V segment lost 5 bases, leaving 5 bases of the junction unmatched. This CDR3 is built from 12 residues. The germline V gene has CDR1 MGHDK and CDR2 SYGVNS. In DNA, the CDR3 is TGTGCCAGCAGTTCACGACAGGGGAAGCAGTACTTC. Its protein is CASSSRQGKQYF.

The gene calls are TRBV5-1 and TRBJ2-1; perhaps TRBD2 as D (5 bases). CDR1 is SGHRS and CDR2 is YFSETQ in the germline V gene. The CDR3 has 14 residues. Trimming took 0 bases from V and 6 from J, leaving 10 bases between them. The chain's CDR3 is CASSLGLTPNEQFF. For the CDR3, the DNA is TGCGCCAGCAGCTTGGGACTAACACCCAATGAGCAGTTCTTC. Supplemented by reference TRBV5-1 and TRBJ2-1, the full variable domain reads KAGVTQTPRYLIKTRGQQVTLSCSPISGHRSVSWYQQTPGQGLQFLFEYFSETQRNKGNFPGRFSGRQFSNSRSEMNVSTLELGDSALYLCASSLGLTPNEQFFGPGTRLTVL.

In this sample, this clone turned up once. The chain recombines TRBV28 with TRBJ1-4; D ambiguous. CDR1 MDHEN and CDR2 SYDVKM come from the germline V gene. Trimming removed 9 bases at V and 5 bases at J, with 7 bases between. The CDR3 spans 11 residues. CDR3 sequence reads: CASGPNEKLFF. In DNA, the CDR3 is TGTGCCAGTGGGCCGAATGAAAAACTGTTTTTT.

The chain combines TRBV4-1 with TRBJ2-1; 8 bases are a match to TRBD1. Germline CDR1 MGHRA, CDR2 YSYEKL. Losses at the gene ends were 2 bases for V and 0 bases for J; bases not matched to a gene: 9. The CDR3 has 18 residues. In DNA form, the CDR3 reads TGCGCCAGCAGCCAACCTGCCATCAGGGGGCTCTCCTACAATGAGCAGTTCTTC. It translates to CASSQPAIRGLSYNEQFF.